The 27 T cell receptor beta chains in this list originate from one sample, sequenced in a study of T cell responses to AZD1222 COVID-19 vaccine. The assay was immunoSEQ multiplex PCR, and TCRdb's table has in-frame clones only and misses some. Found here are about 53,000 clones, about 88% of them singletons; the top ten hold roughly a quarter. This specimen was peripheral blood, taken on day 0 of AZD1222 vaccination. The receptors here all came from an adult in good health.

V is TRBV20-1 and J is TRBJ1-1, with D possibly matching TRBD1 (6 bases). The CDR3 length is 11 residues. Germline CDR1 DFQATT, CDR2 SNEGSKA (reference sequence). Trimming removed 6 bases at V and 7 bases at J, with 12 bases between. This CDR3 reads CSATGLSEAFF. In nucleotides, the CDR3 is TGCAGTGCAACAGGGTTGAGTGAAGCTTTCTTT.

The chain couples TRBV13 to TRBJ1-1; no clear D gene. CDR3 length: 15 residues. The ends were cut back, 1 base at V and 1 base at J, with 10 bases in the middle. The germline CDR1 and CDR2 sequences are PRHDT and FYEKMQ (reference sequence). CDR3 nucleotides: TGTGCCAGCAGCTTAGCACTGACCCCGAACACTGAAGCTTTCTTT. Its protein is CASSLALTPNTEAFF.

This clone was detected only once. CDR3 sequence (DNA): TGTGCCAGTAGCCGGGACAGGGATTTATCTGGGGCCAACGTCCTGACTTTC. It codes for CASSRDRDLSGANVLTF. The rearrangement joins TRBV19 to TRBJ2-6, with 9 positions matching TRBD1. The germline V gene encodes CDR1 LNHDA and CDR2 SQIVND (reference sequence). Germline trimming cut 6 bases from V and 1 base from J; bases unmatched to any gene: 7. The CDR3 spans 17 residues.

CDR3 in DNA: TGCGCCAGCAGCCTTCTACCCCTTAGGGGGAATTTGGAGGAAAAACTGTTTTTT. Translated, it gives CASSLLPLRGNLEEKLFF. This chain joins TRBV4-1 and TRBJ1-4; TRBD1 is a possible D gene (6 bases). The length of the CDR3 is 18 residues. The germline V gene encodes CDR1 MGHRA and CDR2 YSYEKL. V lost 4 bases to trimming and J lost 8 bases, with 26 bases between them.

This clone appeared a single time. The chain couples TRBV19 to TRBJ2-1; 16 bases fit TRBD2. Germline CDR1 LNHDA, CDR2 SQIVND (reference sequence). The V gene end was trimmed by 7 bases and the J gene end by 7 bases; junction bases not matched to a gene: 13. The CDR3 covers 18 residues. The chain's CDR3 is CASIGEGLAGGAPNEQFF. CDR3 sequence (DNA): TGTGCCAGTATAGGCGAGGGACTAGCGGGAGGGGCCCCGAATGAGCAGTTCTTC.

Here the CDR3 reads CASSFGNTGELFF. CDR3 nucleotide sequence: TGCGCCAGCAGCTTCGGGAACACCGGGGAGCTGTTTTTT. The chain links TRBV5-1 to TRBJ2-2; D gene unclear. The ends were cut back, 2 bases at V and 1 base at J, with 3 bases in the middle. There are 13 residues in the CDR3. Looked up from germline, CDR1 is SGHRS and CDR2 is YFSETQ.

The chain is built from TRBV12-3 or TRBV12-4 and TRBJ2-2; D call uncertain. Trimming pared 5 bases from V and 0 bases from J, leaving 4 bases between. This CDR3 has 13 residues. In DNA, the CDR3 is TGTGCCAGCAGTCTCACGAACACCGGGGAGCTGTTTTTT. Protein product: CASSLTNTGELFF.

This sequence joins TRBV7-8 and TRBJ2-1, with 12 bases fitting TRBD2. In germline, CDR1 is SGHVS, CDR2 FQNEAQ. The CDR3 is made up of 18 amino acids. Unmatched junction bases numbered 12, after V lost 2 bases and J lost 7 bases. CDR3 loop: CASSLPLRLAGVRNEQFF. CDR3 coding DNA: TGTGCCAGCAGCTTACCTCTACGACTAGCGGGAGTCCGGAATGAGCAGTTCTTC. The full variable domain, its missing parts supplied by reference TRBV7-8 and TRBJ2-1, is GAGVSQSPRYKVAKRGQDVALRCDPISGHVSLFWYQQALGQGPEFLTYFQNEAQLDKSGLPSDRFFAERPEGSVSTLKIQRTQQEDSAVYLCASSLPLRLAGVRNEQFFGPGTRLTVL.

This rearrangement joins TRBV30 to TRBJ2-3, with unresolved D. Trimming left V 4 bases short and J 5 bases short, with 10 bases between. The CDR3 has 12 residues. Per germline, CDR1 GTSNPN and CDR2 SVGIG (reference sequence). CDR3 region: CAWTTRRDTQYF. The CDR3 DNA sequence: TGTGCCTGGACCACCCGGAGAGATACGCAGTATTTT.

This CDR3 is CASTTGGNGYTF. The DNA of the CDR3 is TGCGCCAGCACCACAGGGGGAAATGGCTACACCTTC. J is TRBJ1-2 and V is TRBV5-1; 8 nucleotides align to TRBD1. The CDR3 runs 12 residues. The germline CDR1 and CDR2 sequences are SGHRS and YFSETQ. Trimming removed 6 bases from V and 6 bases from J; junction bases left unmatched: 4.

V and J are TRBV9 and TRBJ2-2; D possibly corresponds to TRBD2 (5 bases). The CDR3 sequence is 15 residues long. Deletions cut 2 bases from V and 5 bases from J, with 13 bases between. CDR1 and CDR2 (germline): SGDLS, YYNGEE. CDR3 DNA: TGTGCCAGCAGCGTCGAGGGTATGGTTACCGGGGAGCTGTTTTTT. Translated, it gives CASSVEGMVTGELFF.

This chain links TRBV5-1 with TRBJ2-3; 7 bases are shared with TRBD2. Germline CDR1 is SGHRS and CDR2 is YFSETQ. Unmatched junction bases numbered 3, after V lost 0 bases and J lost 5 bases. The CDR3 totals 14 residues. CDR3 residues: CASSLGTSLDTQYF. The DNA of the CDR3 is TGCGCCAGCAGCTTGGGGACTAGTTTAGATACGCAGTATTTT.

This clone is a singleton in its sample. This chain joins TRBV3-1 (or the pseudogene TRBV3-2) and TRBJ1-1, with D possibly matching TRBD1 (6 bases). V was cut by 4 bases and J by 4 bases, with 16 bases left in between. CDR1 is LGHDT, CDR2 YNNKEL, per germline (reference sequence). The CDR3 totals 15 residues. The CDR3 DNA follows: TGTGCCAGCAGCCTAAGAGCGGGGGGCGGCACTGAAGCTTTCTTT. It specifies CASSLRAGGGTEAFF.

The sample holds a few counts of this clone. The chain links TRBV19 to TRBJ2-3, with D uncertain. Germline CDR1 is LNHDA and CDR2 is SQIVND (reference sequence). With 7 bases removed from V and 3 bases from J, the gap between germline ends came to 11 bases. This CDR3 is 13 amino acids long. This CDR3 is CASTNGATDTQYF. The CDR3 DNA is TGTGCCAGTACAAACGGTGCAACAGATACGCAGTATTTT.

The CDR3 DNA is TGCGCCAGCAGCCAAGGGGGCGTAGCGGGAGTCTACAATGAGCAGTTCTTC. Protein: CASSQGGVAGVYNEQFF. J is TRBJ2-1 and V is TRBV4-1; 9 nucleotides align to TRBD2. Germline V gives CDR1 MGHRA, CDR2 YSYEKL. V dropped 1 base and J dropped 3; count of bases not matched to a gene: 7. This CDR3 contains 17 residues.

The genes are TRBV7-2 and TRBJ2-7, with TRBD1 identical over 8 bases. The V gene's germline CDR1 is SGHTA and CDR2 FQGNSA. CDR3 length: 16 amino acids. V shed 0 bases and J 6 bases; nucleotides not matched to a gene: 10. Here the CDR3 reads CASSLASGQGLGEQYF. The CDR3 coding sequence is TGTGCCAGCAGCTTAGCATCTGGACAGGGACTCGGCGAGCAGTACTTC.

The rearrangement uses TRBV19 and TRBJ1-4; tentative D call: TRBD1 (6 bases). The length of the CDR3 is 14 residues. Trimming pared 7 bases from V and 7 bases from J, leaving 16 bases between. Germline loops: CDR1 LNHDA, CDR2 SQIVND (reference sequence). The CDR3 sequence: CASTPTGLGEKLFF. The CDR3 region has the DNA TGTGCCAGTACCCCAACAGGGTTGGGTGAAAAACTGTTTTTT.

With respect to this clone: Other DNA variants within this sample encode the same CDR3. The chain uses TRBV5-1 and TRBJ1-6; 9 positions match TRBD1. This CDR3 has 13 residues. Germline trimming cut 4 bases from V and 7 bases from J; bases unmatched to any gene: 0. Germline assignment: CDR1 SGHRS and CDR2 YFSETQ. CDR3 region: CASSGQGNSPLHF. Written as DNA, the CDR3 is TGCGCCAGCAGCGGACAGGGGAATTCACCCCTCCACTTT. Together with reference TRBV5-1 and TRBJ1-6, the CDR3 gives the full variable domain: KAGVTQTPRYLIKTRGQQVTLSCSPISGHRSVSWYQQTPGQGLQFLFEYFSETQRNKGNFPGRFSGRQFSNSRSEMNVSTLELGDSALYLCASSGQGNSPLHFGNGTRLTVT.

V usage is TRBV25-1 and J usage is TRBJ1-4; D is uncertain. The CDR3 spans 15 residues. With 0 bases removed from V and 4 bases from J, the gap between germline ends came to 9 bases. Germline CDR1 and CDR2: MGHDK and SYGVNS. The CDR3 nucleotides are TGTGCCAGCAGTGAATATAACAGACATAATGAAAAACTGTTTTTT. It encodes CASSEYNRHNEKLFF.

This clone occurred once. The rearrangement joins TRBV9 to TRBJ2-2, with D tentatively TRBD2 (6 bases). This CDR3 contains 14 residues. Germline CDR1 and CDR2: SGDLS and YYNGEE. Trimming cost V 6 bases and J 6 bases, with 15 bases left between them. This CDR3 is CASTVSGEPGELFF. The CDR3 bases are TGTGCCAGCACCGTGTCGGGGGAGCCCGGGGAGCTGTTTTTT.

This chain uses TRBV18 with TRBJ1-4; tentatively, D is TRBD1 (5 bases). CDR1 and CDR2 from the germline V gene are KGHSH and LQKENI. Trimming removed 2 bases at V and 0 bases at J, with 13 bases between. CDR3 length: 17 amino acids. The CDR3: CASSPTGGGATNEKLFF. In DNA, the CDR3 is TGTGCCAGCTCACCAACCGGGGGAGGGGCAACTAATGAAAAACTGTTTTTT.

The chain carries TRBV7-8 and TRBJ2-1; TRBD2 is a possible D gene (6 bases). V was trimmed by 5 bases and J by 3 bases, leaving 14 bases between them. Per germline, CDR1 SGHVS and CDR2 FQNEAQ. This CDR3 spans 15 amino acids. CDR3 bases: TGTGCCAGCAGCCCAGAGGAGGGTCTCTACAATGAGCAGTTCTTC. This codes for CASSPEEGLYNEQFF. Together with reference TRBV7-8 and TRBJ2-1, the CDR3 gives the full variable domain: GAGVSQSPRYKVAKRGQDVALRCDPISGHVSLFWYQQALGQGPEFLTYFQNEAQLDKSGLPSDRFFAERPEGSVSTLKIQRTQQEDSAVYLCASSPEEGLYNEQFFGPGTRLTVL.

The J gene is TRBJ1-1, the V gene TRBV5-4; D is unclear. CDR1 is SGHNT and CDR2 is YYREEE in the germline V gene (reference sequence). Trimming removed 0 bases at V and 0 bases at J, with 6 bases between. The CDR3 is 14 amino acids. CDR3 sequence: CASSLVSVNTEAFF. In DNA, the CDR3 is TGTGCCAGCAGCTTGGTTTCAGTGAACACTGAAGCTTTCTTT. Variable domain in full (rest from reference TRBV5-4 and TRBJ1-1): ETGVTQSPTHLIKTRGQQVTLRCSSQSGHNTVSWYQQALGQGPQFIFQYYREEENGRGNFPPRFSGLQFPNYSSELNVNALELDDSALYLCASSLVSVNTEAFFGQGTRLTVV.

CDR3: CASNLMTGDNEKLFF. The CDR3 DNA reads as TGTGCCAGCAATTTGATGACAGGGGACAATGAAAAACTGTTTTTT. This rearrangement joins TRBV27 to TRBJ1-4; 8 nucleotides align to TRBD1. The germline gives CDR1 MNHEY, CDR2 SMNVEV (reference sequence). CDR3 size: 15 residues. Losses at the gene ends were 7 bases for V and 5 bases for J; bases not matched to a gene: 9.

The rearrangement uses TRBV27 and TRBJ1-2; 10 nucleotides agree with TRBD1. In germline, CDR1 is MNHEY, CDR2 SMNVEV (reference sequence). With V trimmed by 2 bases and J by 2 bases, 2 bases remained unmatched. The CDR3 runs to 15 residues. The chain's CDR3 is CASSLGTGENYGYTF. The CDR3 coding sequence is TGTGCCAGCAGTTTAGGGACAGGGGAAAACTATGGCTACACCTTC.

The chain recombines TRBV18 with TRBJ2-7; D gene uncertain. V lost 3 bases and J 0 bases, leaving 27 bases between the germline ends. The CDR3 totals 20 residues. Germline V gene sequence: CDR1 KGHSH, CDR2 LQKENI. CDR3 nucleotides: TGTGCCAGCTCACCCCCAAGTGGTAGCTCCCGCCTCTCTTACTCCTACGAGCAGTACTTC. Translating it yields CASSPPSGSSRLSYSYEQYF.

The chain recombines TRBV7-8 with TRBJ2-7; TRBD1 agrees at 9 bases. CDR1 is SGHVS and CDR2 is FQNEAQ in the germline V gene. The ends lost 4 bases at V and 6 bases at J; junction bases unmatched: 10. This CDR3 is 15 amino acids long. DNA for the CDR3: TGTGCCAGCAGCTCCCGGGACAGGGTTAAGCTCGAGCAGTACTTC. Translated: CASSSRDRVKLEQYF.